This entry lists 5 T cell receptor beta chains sequenced from one sample in a study of T cell repertoires in cytomegalovirus infection. From the reads, TCRdb called clonotypes with MiXCR, one entry per CDR3 protein. The data contain some 300,000 distinct CDR3 sequences, roughly a sixth of them singletons. Sequenced sample: PBMCs. The receptors derive from a human donor in good health (CMV status not recorded). Some clones in this sample may be carry-over from other donors' samples.

The V gene is TRBV5-6, the J gene TRBJ2-7; D gene unclear. Germline V lookup: CDR1 SGHDT, CDR2 YYEEEE. The V end lost 7 bases, the J end lost 3 bases, and 11 bases lay between the germline ends. This CDR3 contains 12 residues. As DNA, the CDR3 is TGTGCCAGCGGTCTACCTAGCTACGAGCAGTACTTC. This codes for CASGLPSYEQYF.

The chain carries TRBV10-3 and TRBJ2-3, with D tentatively TRBD2 (5 bases). CDR1 and CDR2 from the germline V gene are ENHRY and SYGVKD. There are 13 residues in the CDR3. Trimming removed 10 bases from V and 3 bases from J, with 14 bases in between. This chain's CDR3 is CATRETGTDTQYF. The DNA for the CDR3 is TGTGCCACCCGGGAAACGGGGACAGATACGCAGTATTTT.

The chain carries TRBV6-5 and TRBJ1-4; the D is unclear. The CDR3 is 14 amino acids. Germline V CDR1 and CDR2: MNHEY, SVGAGI. V lost 6 bases, J lost 7 bases, and 15 bases lay in between. The CDR3 sequence is CASRSTRAGEKLFF. The CDR3 DNA reads as TGTGCCAGCAGATCGACCCGGGCGGGTGAAAAACTGTTTTTT.

This clonotype occurred many times. The chain has TRBV28 and TRBJ2-5, with D unclear. Germline V gene data show CDR1 as MDHEN and CDR2 as SYDVKM. The CDR3 consists of 13 residues. V was shortened by 8 bases and J by 2 bases, with 12 bases between the two germline ends. The CDR3 nucleotides read TGTGCCAGCCGAGACACAGTGCAAGAGACCCAGTACTTC. Translation: CASRDTVQETQYF. Full variable domain (outside the CDR3, taken from reference TRBV28 and TRBJ2-5): DVKVTQSSRYLVKRTGEKVFLECVQDMDHENMFWYRQDPGLGLRLIYFSYDVKMKEKGDIPEGYSVSREKKERFSLILESASTNQTSMYLCASRDTVQETQYFGPGTRLLVL.

This clonotype was counted ten times or more. The chain employs TRBV7-3 and TRBJ2-6; D is undetermined. CDR1 is SGHTA, CDR2 FQGTGA, per germline. With 4 bases removed from V and 1 base from J, the gap between germline ends came to 8 bases. This CDR3 has 15 amino acids. CDR3 sequence: CASSSDGSGANVLTF. Here the CDR3 DNA reads TGTGCCAGCAGCTCCGACGGGTCTGGGGCCAACGTCCTGACTTTC.